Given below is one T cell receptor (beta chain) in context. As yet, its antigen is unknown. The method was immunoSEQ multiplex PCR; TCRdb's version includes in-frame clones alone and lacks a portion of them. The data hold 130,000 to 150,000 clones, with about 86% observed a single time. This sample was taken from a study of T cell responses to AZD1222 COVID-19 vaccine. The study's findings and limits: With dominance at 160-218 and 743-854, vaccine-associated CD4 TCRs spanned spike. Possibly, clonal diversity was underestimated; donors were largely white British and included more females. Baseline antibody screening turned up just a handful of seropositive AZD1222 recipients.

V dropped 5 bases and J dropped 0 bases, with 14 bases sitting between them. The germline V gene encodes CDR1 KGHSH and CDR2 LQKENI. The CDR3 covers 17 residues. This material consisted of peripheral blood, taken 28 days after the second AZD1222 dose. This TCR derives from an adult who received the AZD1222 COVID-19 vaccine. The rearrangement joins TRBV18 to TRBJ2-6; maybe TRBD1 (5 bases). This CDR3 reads CASSAAGLFSGANVLTF. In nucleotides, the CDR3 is TGTGCCAGCTCAGCGGCAGGGTTGTTCTCTGGGGCCAACGTCCTGACTTTC.